The rows below give T cell receptor beta chains drawn from one sample of a study of T cell repertoires in cytomegalovirus infection. TCRdb fed the reads into MiXCR, producing one record per CDR3 protein. The top ten clones hold around 14% of a sample with fewer than 550,000 distinct CDR3 sequences, 26% of them seen once. Sequencing was done on a sample of PBMCs. Source of these receptors: a human donor in good health (CMV status not recorded). Some clones in this sample may be carry-over from other donors' samples. Both conserved end residues are part of each CDR3. D genes are given only for firm matches. Clone size is stated in some rows and not others, as once, few, many or a class when expanded.

J gene: TRBJ1-1
D gene: TRBD1
V gene: TRBV2
clone size: .
CDR3 protein: CASSASGTGWSEAFF
CDR3 DNA: TGTGCCAGCAGTGCATCTGGGACAGGGTGGTCTGAAGCTTTCTTT

J gene: TRBJ2-1
D gene: TRBD2
V gene: TRBV10-3
clone size: many
CDR3 protein: CAISGTSGDNEQFF
CDR3 DNA: TGTGCCATCAGCGGGACTAGCGGGGACAATGAGCAGTTCTTC

J gene: TRBJ2-1
D gene: .
V gene: TRBV2
clone size: .
CDR3 protein: CATQGWRNNEQFF
CDR3 DNA: TGTGCCACACAGGGATGGAGAAACAATGAGCAGTTCTTC

J gene: TRBJ2-3
D gene: .
V gene: TRBV7-3
clone size: .
CDR3 protein: CASSFAAESTDTQYF
CDR3 DNA: TGTGCCAGCAGCTTCGCAGCCGAAAGCACAGATACGCAGTATTTT

J gene: TRBJ2-4
D gene: .
V gene: TRBV30
clone size: .
CDR3 protein: CAWSVPLGYAKNIQYF
CDR3 DNA: TGTGCCTGGAGTGTACCTTTAGGGTATGCCAAAAACATTCAGTACTTC

J gene: TRBJ2-1
D gene: TRBD2
V gene: TRBV7-2
clone size: many
CDR3 protein: CASSLVGRVASGSEHEQFF
CDR3 DNA: TGTGCCAGCAGCTTAGTGGGAAGGGTGGCTAGCGGGAGCGAGCATGAGCAGTTCTTC

J gene: TRBJ2-7
D gene: TRBD1
V gene: TRBV12-3/TRBV12-4
clone size: .
CDR3 protein: CASRDRDRDYEQYF
CDR3 DNA: TGTGCCAGCAGGGACCGGGACAGGGACTACGAGCAGTACTTC

J gene: TRBJ1-4
D gene: .
V gene: TRBV7-8
clone size: many
CDR3 protein: CASSAHLEQKLFF
CDR3 DNA: TGTGCCAGCAGCGCACATTTAGAGCAAAAACTGTTTTTT

J gene: TRBJ2-3
D gene: .
V gene: TRBV7-3
clone size: many
CDR3 protein: CASSLSNSDTQYF
CDR3 DNA: TGTGCCAGCAGCTTATCTAACTCAGATACGCAGTATTTT

J gene: TRBJ1-3
D gene: TRBD1
V gene: TRBV12-3/TRBV12-4
clone size: .
CDR3 protein: CACWGTAGDSGNTIYF
CDR3 DNA: TGTGCCTGCTGGGGGACAGCGGGCGACTCTGGAAACACCATATATTTT

J gene: TRBJ2-1
D gene: TRBD2
V gene: TRBV29-1
clone size: many
CDR3 protein: CSVYSGSGSEQFF
CDR3 DNA: TGCAGCGTTTATAGCGGGAGTGGGAGTGAGCAGTTCTTC

J gene: TRBJ2-1
D gene: TRBD2
V gene: TRBV19
clone size: .
CDR3 protein: CASSPDTSGNYNEQFF
CDR3 DNA: TGTGCCAGTAGTCCCGACACTAGCGGGAATTACAATGAGCAGTTCTTC

J gene: TRBJ2-7
D gene: .
V gene: TRBV5-1
clone size: few
CDR3 protein: CASSLRAADEQYF
CDR3 DNA: TGCGCCAGCAGCCTCAGGGCAGCGGACGAGCAGTACTTC

J gene: TRBJ1-3
D gene: .
V gene: TRBV12-3/TRBV12-4
clone size: .
CDR3 protein: CASSLKAPISGNTIYF
CDR3 DNA: TGTGCCAGCAGTTTAAAGGCGCCTATCTCTGGAAACACCATATATTTT

J gene: TRBJ1-2
D gene: .
V gene: TRBV12-3/TRBV12-4
clone size: .
CDR3 protein: CASSLGPNGYTF
CDR3 DNA: TGTGCCAGCAGTTTAGGGCCAAACGGCTACACCTTC

J gene: TRBJ1-2
D gene: TRBD1
V gene: TRBV7-2
clone size: many
CDR3 protein: CASTLIKQGSGLSYTF
CDR3 DNA: TGTGCCAGCACCCTCATCAAACAGGGGTCTGGACTTAGCTACACCTTC